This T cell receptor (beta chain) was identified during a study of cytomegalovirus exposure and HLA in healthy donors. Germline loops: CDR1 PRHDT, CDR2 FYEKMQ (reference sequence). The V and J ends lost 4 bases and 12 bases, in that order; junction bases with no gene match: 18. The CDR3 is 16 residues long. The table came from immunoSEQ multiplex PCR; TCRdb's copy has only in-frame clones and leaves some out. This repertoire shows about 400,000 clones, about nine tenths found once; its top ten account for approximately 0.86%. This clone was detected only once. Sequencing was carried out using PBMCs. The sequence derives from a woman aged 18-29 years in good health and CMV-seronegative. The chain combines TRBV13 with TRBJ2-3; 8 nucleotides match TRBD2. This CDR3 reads CASSSLGEREPPSQYF. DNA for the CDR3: TGTGCCAGCAGCTCCCTTGGGGAGCGGGAGCCACCGAGCCAGTATTTT.